The present T cell receptor beta chain was sequenced within a study of blood T cells in healthy people across ages. General observations from the study: A roughly linear age-dependent decrease characterized TCR beta diversity per million T cells.

It was with a sample-barcoded 5' primer and a J-beta primer mix that a second PCR of roughly 7 to 12 cycles was run. TCRdb reprocessed the 5' RACE reads with MiXCR, giving one entry per CDR3 protein. In the table there are about 1.4 million distinct CDR3 sequences, 45% to 70% of which are singletons. This clonotype was picked up a small number of times. Its antigen is currently unknown. The CDR3 covers 13 residues. Germline lookup yields CDR1 SEHNR and CDR2 FQNEAQ (reference sequence). V dropped 6 bases and J dropped 13 bases, with 19 bases sitting between them. The chain couples TRBV7-9 to TRBJ2-4; tentatively, D is TRBD1 (6 bases). Sequencing was done on a sample of blood. The receptor comes from a man between 18 and 29 years old in good health. Here the CDR3 reads CASSPLSRGEQYF. CDR3 nucleotides: TGTGCCAGCAGTCCCTTGAGCAGGGGAGAGCAGTACTTC.